This TCR beta chain was recovered during a study of CD8 T cells in Susac syndrome. This clonotype was seen once. TCR beta sequencing was performed on blood CD8+ and CD4+ T cells. The authors reverse transcribed about 0.5 to 1 ug RNA with random hexamers. TCRdb reanalysed the immunoSEQ multiplex PCR reads using MiXCR and keeps one entry per CDR3 protein. Of tens of thousands of distinct CDR3 sequences in the sample, 80% to 95% were seen once. Germline V gene sequence: CDR1 SGDLS, CDR2 YYNGEE. V gave up 0 bases and J gave up 0 bases, with 6 bases separating them. This CDR3 spans 14 amino acids. This sequence was found in a human donor in good health. V is TRBV9 and J is TRBJ1-1, with D unresolved. Sequenced material: CD8+ T cells from PBMCs. CDR3 sequence reads: CASSVAGLNTEAFF. In DNA form, the CDR3 reads TGTGCCAGCAGCGTAGCTGGACTGAACACTGAAGCTTTCTTT.